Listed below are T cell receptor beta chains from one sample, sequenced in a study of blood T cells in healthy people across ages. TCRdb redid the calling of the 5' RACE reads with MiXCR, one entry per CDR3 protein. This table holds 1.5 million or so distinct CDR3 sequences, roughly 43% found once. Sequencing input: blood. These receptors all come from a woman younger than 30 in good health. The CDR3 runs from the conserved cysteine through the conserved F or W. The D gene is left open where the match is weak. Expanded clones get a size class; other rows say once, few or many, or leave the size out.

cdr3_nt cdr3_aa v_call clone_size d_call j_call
TGTGCCAGCAGAAGTCCCCCGGGACACCCTCCGGAGGAGCAGTACTTC CASRSPPGHPPEEQYF TRBV2 - - TRBJ2-7
TGTGCCAGCAGTTATCGGGGGGATTTCTACAATGAGCAGTACTTC CASSYRGDFYNEQYF TRBV12-3/TRBV12-4 - TRBD2 TRBJ2-7
TGTGCCAGCAGTTACTCGATGAGAGGGACCACTGAAGCTTTCTTT CASSYSMRGTTEAFF TRBV6-5 - - TRBJ1-1
TGTGCCAGCAGTTATTCGTCCGGGACAGGGGATGGCTACACCTTC CASSYSSGTGDGYTF TRBV6-2/TRBV6-3 - TRBD1 TRBJ1-2
TGCAGCGTTCCCGACGGGAGACCCTATGGCTACACCTTC CSVPDGRPYGYTF TRBV29-1 few - TRBJ1-2
TGTGCCAGCAAGGGAGCGGGAGTCCCCTACGAGCAGTACTTC CASKGAGVPYEQYF TRBV7-9 - TRBD2 TRBJ2-7
TGTGCCATCAGTGACCGCGACTACTACGAGCAGTACTTC CAISDRDYYEQYF TRBV10-3 few - TRBJ2-7
TGTGCCAGCAGTCAAGGACAGGGCGCCTACAATGAGCAGTTCTTC CASSQGQGAYNEQFF TRBV4-3 many TRBD1 TRBJ2-1
TGTGCCAGCAGCCGGCTCGGGACTAGCGGGACAAATGAGCAGTACTTC CASSRLGTSGTNEQYF TRBV3-1 once TRBD2 TRBJ2-5
TGCGCCAGCAGCTTGCCGCAAAGGAGCTCCTACAATGAGCAGTACTTC CASSLPQRSSYNEQYF TRBV5-1 - - TRBJ2-7
TGTGCCACCCGGACTAGCGGGGGTCTCTCTTATACGCAGTATTTT CATRTSGGLSYTQYF TRBV6-9 - TRBD2 TRBJ2-3
TGCGCCAGCAGCACCACCAGCACAGATACGCAGTATTTT CASSTTSTDTQYF TRBV5-1 many - TRBJ2-3
TGTGCCAGCAGTTGGCCGGGACAGGGGACCCCTGAAGCTTTCTTT CASSWPGQGTPEAFF TRBV6-2/TRBV6-3 few TRBD1 TRBJ1-1
TGCAGTGCTGGACGGGCCGGGACAGCCCAAGAGACCCAGTACTTC CSAGRAGTAQETQYF TRBV20-1 - TRBD1 TRBJ2-5
TGCGCCAGCAGCCAACAAAAGAGCTGGGGATCCGGGGGGTCTGGGGAGCAGTACTTC CASSQQKSWGSGGSGEQYF TRBV4-3 - TRBD2 TRBJ2-5